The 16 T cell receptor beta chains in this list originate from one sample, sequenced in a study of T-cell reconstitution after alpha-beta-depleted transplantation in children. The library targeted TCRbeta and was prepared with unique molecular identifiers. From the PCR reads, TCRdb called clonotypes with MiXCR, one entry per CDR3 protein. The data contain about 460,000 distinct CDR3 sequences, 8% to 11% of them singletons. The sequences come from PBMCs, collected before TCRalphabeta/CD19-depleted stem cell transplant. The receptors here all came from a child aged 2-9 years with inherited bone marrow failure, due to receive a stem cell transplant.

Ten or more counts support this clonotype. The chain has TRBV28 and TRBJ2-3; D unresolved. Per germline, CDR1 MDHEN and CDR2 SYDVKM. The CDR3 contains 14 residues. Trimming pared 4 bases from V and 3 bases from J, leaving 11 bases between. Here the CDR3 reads CASSSRVGTDTQYF. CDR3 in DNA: TGTGCCAGCAGTTCGCGAGTAGGGACAGATACGCAGTATTTT.

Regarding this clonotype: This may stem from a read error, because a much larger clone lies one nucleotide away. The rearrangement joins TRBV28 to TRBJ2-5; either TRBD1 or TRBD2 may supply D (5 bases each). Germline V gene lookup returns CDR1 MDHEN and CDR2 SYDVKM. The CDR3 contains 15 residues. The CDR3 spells CASSLNGALQETRYF. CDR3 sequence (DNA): TGTGCCAGCAGTCTGAACGGGGCCCTGCAAGAGACCCGGTACTTC.

The CDR3 sequence is CASSLSRPLHF. For the CDR3, the DNA is TGTGCCAGCAGTTTAAGTAGGCCCCTCCACTTT. This chain joins TRBV28 and TRBJ1-6, with D hard to call. The CDR3 spans 11 residues. Trimming took off 2 bases at V and 13 bases at J, with 6 bases between the two ends. CDR1 is MDHEN, CDR2 SYDVKM, per germline. The full variable domain, rest sourced from reference TRBV28 and TRBJ1-6, is DVKVTQSSRYLVKRTGEKVFLECVQDMDHENMFWYRQDPGLGLRLIYFSYDVKMKEKGDIPEGYSVSREKKERFSLILESASTNQTSMYLCASSLSRPLHFGNGTRLTVT.

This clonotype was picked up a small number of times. DNA for the CDR3: TGTGCCAGCTCACCACAAACAGTTTGGAGCACAGATACGCAGTATTTT. It codes for CASSPQTVWSTDTQYF. The chain couples TRBV18 to TRBJ2-3; D gene ambiguous. V was pared by 1 base and J by 0 bases, with 11 bases between. The CDR3 has 16 amino acids. Germline values: CDR1 KGHSH, CDR2 LQKENI. Full variable domain (missing parts from reference TRBV18 and TRBJ2-3): NAGVMQNPRHLVRRRGQEARLRCSPMKGHSHVYWYRQLPEEGLKFMVYLQKENIIDESGMPKERFSAEFPKEGPSILRIQQVVRGDSAAYFCASSPQTVWSTDTQYFGPGTRLTVL.

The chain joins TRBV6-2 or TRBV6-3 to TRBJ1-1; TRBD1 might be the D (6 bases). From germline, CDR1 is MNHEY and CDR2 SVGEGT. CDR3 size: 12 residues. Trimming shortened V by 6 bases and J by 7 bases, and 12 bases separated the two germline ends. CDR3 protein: CASSYRVGEAFF. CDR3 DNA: TGTGCCAGCAGCTACAGGGTTGGTGAAGCTTTCTTT.

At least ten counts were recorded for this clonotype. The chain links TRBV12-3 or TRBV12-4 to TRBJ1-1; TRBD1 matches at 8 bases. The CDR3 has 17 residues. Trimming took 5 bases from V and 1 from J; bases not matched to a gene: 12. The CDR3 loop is CASSPPFPDRGNTEAFF. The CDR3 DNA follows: TGTGCCAGCAGTCCACCGTTCCCTGACAGGGGGAACACTGAAGCTTTCTTT.

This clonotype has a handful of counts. The CDR3 loop is CASSVEGQGATIYF. CDR3 nucleotide sequence: TGTGCCAGCAGCGTAGAGGGACAGGGCGCCACCATATATTTT. The V call is TRBV9, the J call TRBJ1-3, with 9 nucleotides matching TRBD1. V lost 0 bases, J lost 9 bases, and 4 bases stayed unmatched. This CDR3 spans 14 amino acids. Per germline, CDR1 SGDLS and CDR2 YYNGEE.

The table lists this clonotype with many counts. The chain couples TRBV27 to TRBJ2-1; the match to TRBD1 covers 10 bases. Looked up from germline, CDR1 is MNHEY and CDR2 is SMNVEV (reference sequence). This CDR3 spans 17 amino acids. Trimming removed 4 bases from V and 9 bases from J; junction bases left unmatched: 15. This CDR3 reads CASSSGTGDVWEAEQFF. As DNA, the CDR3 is TGTGCCAGCAGTTCTGGGACAGGGGACGTTTGGGAGGCTGAGCAGTTCTTC.

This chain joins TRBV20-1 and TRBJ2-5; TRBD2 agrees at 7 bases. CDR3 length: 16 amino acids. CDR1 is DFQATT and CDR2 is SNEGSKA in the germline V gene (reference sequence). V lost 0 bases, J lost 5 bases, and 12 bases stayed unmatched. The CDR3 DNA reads TGCAGTGCTAGAGATCCCCTAGCGGTCCCCCTCGAGACCCAGTACTTC. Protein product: CSARDPLAVPLETQYF.

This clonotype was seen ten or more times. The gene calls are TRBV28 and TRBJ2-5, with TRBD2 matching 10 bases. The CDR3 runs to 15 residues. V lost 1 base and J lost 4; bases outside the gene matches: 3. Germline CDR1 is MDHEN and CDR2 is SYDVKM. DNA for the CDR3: TGTGCCAGCAGTTTATCTAGCGGGAGTGGAGAGACCCAGTACTTC. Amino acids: CASSLSSGSGETQYF.

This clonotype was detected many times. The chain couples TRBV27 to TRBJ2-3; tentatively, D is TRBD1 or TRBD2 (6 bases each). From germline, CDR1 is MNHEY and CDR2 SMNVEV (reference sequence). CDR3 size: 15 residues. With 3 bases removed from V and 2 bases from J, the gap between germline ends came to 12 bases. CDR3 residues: CASSLSRGATDTQYF. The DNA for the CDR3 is TGTGCCAGCAGTTTGTCAAGGGGGGCCACAGATACGCAGTATTTT.

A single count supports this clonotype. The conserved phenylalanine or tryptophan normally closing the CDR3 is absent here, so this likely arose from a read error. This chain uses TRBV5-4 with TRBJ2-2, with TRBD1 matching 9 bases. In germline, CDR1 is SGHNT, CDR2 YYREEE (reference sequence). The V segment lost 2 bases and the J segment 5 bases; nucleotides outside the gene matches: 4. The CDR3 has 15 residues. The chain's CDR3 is CASSFVDRGTGELFS. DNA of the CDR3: TGTGCCAGCAGCTTCGTGGACAGGGGAACCGGGGAGCTGTTTTCT.

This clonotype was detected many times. This CDR3 is CSVQGVGDTQYF. The DNA of the CDR3 is TGCAGCGTTCAGGGGGTCGGAGATACGCAGTATTTT. The V gene is TRBV29-1, the J gene TRBJ2-3; 7 bases are shared with TRBD1. CDR1 and CDR2 (germline): SQVTM, ANQGSEA. This CDR3 is built from 12 residues. The junction had 4 bases not matched to a gene; V was cut back by 5 bases and J by 5 bases.

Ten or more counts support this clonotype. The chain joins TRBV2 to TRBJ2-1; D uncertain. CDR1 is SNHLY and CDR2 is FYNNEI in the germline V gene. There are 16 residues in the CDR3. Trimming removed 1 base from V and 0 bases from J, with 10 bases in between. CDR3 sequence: CASSEGISSSYNEQFF. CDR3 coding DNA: TGTGCCAGCAGTGAAGGCATCTCCAGCTCCTACAATGAGCAGTTCTTC.

CDR3 sequence (DNA): TGTGCCAGCAGAACTAGCGGGAGCGGTGAGCAGTACTTC. Protein product: CASRTSGSGEQYF. This chain links TRBV7-2 with TRBJ2-7, with 11 bases identical to TRBD2. Germline V CDR1 and CDR2: SGHTA, FQGNSA. The V and J ends lost 6 bases and 7 bases, in that order; junction bases with no gene match: 5. This CDR3 is 13 amino acids long. Based on the CDR3 plus reference TRBV7-2 and TRBJ2-7, the full variable domain is GAGVSQSPSNKVTEKGKDVELRCDPISGHTALYWYRQSLGQGLEFLIYFQGNSAPDKSGLPSDRFSAERTGGSVSTLTIQRTQQEDSAVYLCASRTSGSGEQYFGPGTRLTVT.

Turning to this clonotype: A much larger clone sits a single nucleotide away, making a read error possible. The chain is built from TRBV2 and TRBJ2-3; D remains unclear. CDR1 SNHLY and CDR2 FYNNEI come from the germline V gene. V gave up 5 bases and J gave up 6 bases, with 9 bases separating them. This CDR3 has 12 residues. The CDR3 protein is CASSFRVDTQYF. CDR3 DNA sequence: TGTGCCAGCAGTTTTAGGGTGGATACGCAGTATTTT.